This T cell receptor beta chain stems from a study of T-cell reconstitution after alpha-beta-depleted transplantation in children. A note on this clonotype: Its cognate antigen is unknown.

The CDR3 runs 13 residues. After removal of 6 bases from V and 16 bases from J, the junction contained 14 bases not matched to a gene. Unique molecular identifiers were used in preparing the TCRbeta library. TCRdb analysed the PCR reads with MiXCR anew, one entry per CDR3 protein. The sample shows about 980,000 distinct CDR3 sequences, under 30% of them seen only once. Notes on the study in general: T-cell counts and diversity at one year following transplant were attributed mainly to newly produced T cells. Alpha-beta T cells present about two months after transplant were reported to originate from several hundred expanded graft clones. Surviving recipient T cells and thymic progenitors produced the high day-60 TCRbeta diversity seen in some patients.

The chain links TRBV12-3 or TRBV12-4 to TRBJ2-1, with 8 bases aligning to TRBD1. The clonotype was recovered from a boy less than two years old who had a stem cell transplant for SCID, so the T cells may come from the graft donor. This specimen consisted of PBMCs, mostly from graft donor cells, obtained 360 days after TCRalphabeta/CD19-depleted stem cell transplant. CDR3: CASSLNHGQGGFF. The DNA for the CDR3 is TGTGCCAGCAGCCTTAACCATGGACAGGGCGGATTCTTC.